The clone carrying this T cell receptor (beta chain) has more than one count but fewer than ten. As yet, its antigen is unknown. This sample was included in a study of T cell responses to AZD1222 COVID-19 vaccine. Study-wide background: Second-dose recipients at about 4 or about 12 weeks were treated as one pooled group. Study results and caveats: After two AZD1222 doses, spike-specific TCR breadth and depth rose versus day 0. Repertoire collection took place solely once the T cell response had peaked. There were mostly white British donors and more females than males, and clonal diversity was possibly underestimated.

The method was immunoSEQ multiplex PCR; TCRdb's version includes in-frame clones alone and lacks a portion of them. The sample includes roughly 93,000 clones, 80% to 90% of them seen just once. In germline, CDR1 is SEHNR, CDR2 FQNEAQ (reference sequence). V lost 4 bases and J 7 bases, leaving 7 bases between the germline ends. The length of the CDR3 is 12 residues. This sample comprised peripheral blood, obtained on day 0 of AZD1222 vaccination. The receptor comes from an adult in good health. The chain carries TRBV7-9 and TRBJ2-2; D gene unclear. In DNA form, the CDR3 reads TGTGCCAGCAGCTCAACGGTCGGGGAGCTGTTTTTT. This sequence encodes CASSSTVGELFF.